This T cell receptor beta chain was observed in a study of OX40 agonist ivuxolimab in advanced cancers. Study details: Eligibility rules accepted prior anti-PD-1, anti-PD-L1 or anti-CTLA-4 therapy, and around 44% had some.

From germline, CDR1 is SSHAT and CDR2 FNYEAQ (reference sequence). This CDR3 region has 15 residues. Points from the study as a whole: Expanded clones were, on average, more numerous in CD8+ T cells than in CD4+.

As concerns this clone: Antigen specificity is unknown.

Clones were read by immunoSEQ multiplex PCR, and TCRdb kept only the in-frame ones, dropping some. The sample lists fewer than 80,000 clones, approximately 83% occurring once. The sequence was obtained from an adult with an advanced solid tumor such as melanoma, head and neck, liver or kidney cancer. Specimen: CD4+ or CD8+ T cells sorted from blood, collected in a trial of the OX40 agonist ivuxolimab. The chain employs TRBV7-7 and TRBJ2-2; 9 bases agree with TRBD1. The CDR3 spells CASGPGTGRAGELFF. CDR3 bases: TGTGCTAGCGGCCCCGGGACAGGGAGGGCCGGGGAGCTGTTTTTT.